This T cell receptor (beta chain) originates from a study of CD8 T cells in Susac syndrome (dated by TCRdb to about 2019). In the study overall: Of the Susac syndrome patients who were sequenced, roughly 6 had clinically active disease and roughly eight were in clinical remission. Susac syndrome patients were therapy-naive, on corticosteroids (some also receiving IVIg), or on IVIg alone at blood withdrawal. The study used repertoire sequencing to test whether antigen drove CD8+ T cell activation and differentiation in Susac syndrome. CD8+ T cell repertoire clonality was compared between about a dozen healthy donors, approximately 14 Susac syndrome patients and fewer than 19 multiple sclerosis patients. Study-level results and caveats: Around 15 and five Susac-specific public clones were found in the total CD8+ and CD8+ TEMRA repertoires, respectively. Clonal expansion was seen in Susac syndrome CD8+ repertoires, peaking in CD8+ TEMRA cells and being greater in clinically active patients than in remitting ones. The number of individuals in the TCR sequencing and HLA analysis was recognized as being relatively small.

Peripheral blood CD8+ and CD4+ T cells from healthy donors, Susac syndrome patients and multiple sclerosis patients were profiled by high-throughput TCR beta sequencing. Susac syndrome patients met recently defined diagnostic criteria for definite or probable disease. Bulk CD8+ and CD4+ T cells were purified by magnetic negative isolation, while CD8+ TEMRA cells were enriched using FACS. Blood was collected in EDTA tubes and processed within 24 hours, with PBMCs isolated through density gradient centrifugation. PBMCs intended for TCR sequencing were cryopreserved in liquid nitrogen and were subsequently thawed in a 37 degrees C water bath. A purity of at least 90% was achieved for sorted or isolated CD4+, CD8+ and CD8+ TEMRA cells. As concerns this clonotype: Its antigen specificity is not known. The sample holds no much larger clone one base away, and base qualities are not on file.

Including cysteine and phenylalanine, the CDR3 has 15 amino acids. Only the CDR3 region is kept as DNA, spanning 45 bases read in frame from base 1. V was cut back by 3 bases and J by 0 bases, leaving a gap of 6 bases between them. In the germline V gene (reference sequence), CDR1 corresponds to SEHNR and CDR2 to FQNEAQ. RNA was extracted using the RNeasy kit, and about 0.45 to 1 ug of the RNA was reverse transcribed with random hexamers. The immunoSEQ multiplex PCR assay, covering 54 Vbeta and 13 Jbeta segments, was used to amplify TCR beta CDR3 regions. To correct PCR amplification bias, a synthetic template baseline was used for both primer optimization and computational correction. From the authors' description of their analysis: Only productive sequences were kept, with reads annotated to V, D and J genes according to IMGT and analyzed in immunoSEQ Analyzer. Clonality was computed as one minus Shannon entropy normalized by log2 of the number of productive unique sequences. For each patient and control, public and private clones were evaluated within the 100 most prevalent clones. Clones were defined as Susac-specific when absent from the healthy and MS cohorts, from fewer than 1,200 published viral clones and from other ImmuneACCESS disease sequences. TCRdb reprocessing: public reads trimmed at Q25 with fastp, clones called with MiXCR, in-frame beta chains kept. One record per CDR3 amino acid sequence lists the most common genes and DNA. The V and J calls were determined by TCRdb, not by the authors. This sample gives some 130,000 distinct CDR3 sequences in total; over 90% of them show up just once. The ten largest clones add up to about 0.18% of the sample.

Recombination joined TRBV7-9 with TRBJ2-6, with no confident D gene call. What was sequenced was CD8+ T cells from PBMCs. The receptor was isolated from a human donor with Susac syndrome. DNA sequence: TGTGCCAGCAGCTTCCGTAGCTCTGGGGCCAACGTCCTGACTTTC. This translates into CASSFRSSGANVLTF.